These 18 T cell receptor beta chains originate from one sample sequenced in a study of cytomegalovirus exposure and HLA in healthy donors (dated by TCRdb to about 2017). Library construction relied on the immunoSEQ multiplex PCR assay. For the multiplex PCR, a mixture combining 60 forward primers for TCR Vbeta segments and 13 reverse primers for TCR Jbeta segments was used. TCRdb re-hosts the immuneACCESS table, in-frame sequences only. Its copies lack some clones; in the studies checked, an unresolved V gene accounts for under half of them, and the cause for the rest is not known. The table for this sample lists over 130,000 clones; around four fifths of them were counted only once. The ten top clones hold approximately 1.5% of the sample. Sequenced: PBMCs. The receptors were gathered from a man aged 25-45 years in good health and CMV-seropositive.

J is TRBJ1-3 and V is TRBV19, with D possibly being TRBD1 (5 bases). The CDR3 extends over 14 amino acids. The V gene's germline CDR1 is LNHDA and CDR2 SQIVND (reference sequence). V was trimmed by 10 bases and J by 0 bases, leaving 13 bases between them. The CDR3 sequence: CATDDRGSGNTIYF. The CDR3 DNA follows: TGTGCCACCGATGACAGAGGCTCTGGAAACACCATATATTTT.

The chain combines TRBV7-3 with TRBJ2-3; unclear D gene. V shed 4 bases and J shed 0 bases, with 8 bases lying between them. The germline gives CDR1 SGHTA, CDR2 FQGTGA. This CDR3 region has 14 residues. The DNA for the CDR3 is TGTGCCAGCAGCTCCCCCCCGAGCACAGATACGCAGTATTTT. Translated: CASSSPPSTDTQYF.

The genes are TRBV28 and TRBJ2-7, with D maybe TRBD2 (5 bases). V was trimmed by 5 bases and J by 2 bases, leaving 13 bases between them. Germline CDR1 and CDR2: MDHEN and SYDVKM. This CDR3 region has 14 residues. The CDR3 sequence is CASSPLDGTYEQYF. CDR3 in DNA: TGTGCCAGCAGTCCCTTAGACGGGACCTACGAGCAGTACTTC. The entire variable domain, with the rest obtained from reference TRBV28 and TRBJ2-7, is as follows: DVKVTQSSRYLVKRTGEKVFLECVQDMDHENMFWYRQDPGLGLRLIYFSYDVKMKEKGDIPEGYSVSREKKERFSLILESASTNQTSMYLCASSPLDGTYEQYFGPGTRLTVT.

The rearrangement links TRBV6-1 to TRBJ1-4, with D possibly being TRBD1 (6 bases). The germline V and J ends were trimmed by 10 bases and 4 bases, with 13 bases remaining between them. Germline V gene sequence: CDR1 MNHNS, CDR2 SASEGT. This CDR3 is built from 13 residues. The CDR3 reads CAINQGNNEKLFF. CDR3 nucleotide sequence: TGTGCCATCAACCAGGGGAATAATGAAAAACTGTTTTTT.

V is TRBV2 and J is TRBJ1-3, with 7 positions matching TRBD1. Per the germline V gene, CDR1 is SNHLY and CDR2 is FYNNEI. Trimming took 5 bases from V and 0 from J; bases not matched to a gene: 4. CDR3 length: 15 residues. The CDR3 protein is CASSRQGDSGNTIYF. Written as DNA, the CDR3 is TGTGCCAGCAGTAGACAGGGCGACTCTGGAAACACCATATATTTT.

The CDR3 is CASSFTGERTEAFF. The CDR3 bases are TGTGCCAGCAGCTTTACAGGGGAACGGACTGAAGCTTTCTTT. The chain has TRBV7-3 and TRBJ1-1; 7 bases agree with TRBD1. CDR1 SGHTA and CDR2 FQGTGA come from the germline V gene. The CDR3 extends over 14 amino acids. After removal of 3 bases from V and 5 bases from J, the junction contained 6 bases not matched to a gene.

V gene TRBV28 combines with J gene TRBJ1-1, with D tentatively TRBD1 (5 bases). CDR1 is MDHEN and CDR2 is SYDVKM in the germline V gene. CDR3 length equals 14 residues. The germline V and J ends were trimmed by 8 bases and 7 bases, with 20 bases remaining between them. This chain's CDR3 is CASPSSGGQIEAFF. The CDR3 nucleotides are TGTGCCAGCCCTTCTAGCGGAGGACAAATTGAAGCTTTCTTT.

This chain connects TRBV5-4 to TRBJ1-3; TRBD1 is a possible D gene (6 bases). The germline V and J ends were trimmed by 4 bases and 1 base, with 12 bases remaining between them. The germline V gene has CDR1 SGHNT and CDR2 YYREEE (reference sequence). This CDR3 spans 15 amino acids. This CDR3 reads CASSTQGLSGNTIYF. CDR3 DNA: TGTGCCAGCAGCACACAGGGTTTGTCTGGAAACACCATATATTTT. The full variable domain, with the rest looked up from reference TRBV5-4 and TRBJ1-3, is ETGVTQSPTHLIKTRGQQVTLRCSSQSGHNTVSWYQQALGQGPQFIFQYYREEENGRGNFPPRFSGLQFPNYSSELNVNALELDDSALYLCASSTQGLSGNTIYFGEGSWLTVV.

This chain joins TRBV25-1 and TRBJ1-4, with unresolved D. The V end lost 1 base, the J end lost 8 bases, and 20 bases lay between the germline ends. There are 17 residues in the CDR3. Germline CDR1 is MGHDK and CDR2 is SYGVNS. The CDR3 spells CASSESNPPSPREKLFF. The CDR3 bases are TGTGCCAGCAGTGAATCAAACCCTCCCAGTCCAAGAGAAAAACTGTTTTTT.

DNA of the CDR3: TGTGCCACCAGAGATAGCGGGAGGGATTGGAACACCGGGGAGCTGTTTTTT. It yields the protein CATRDSGRDWNTGELFF. The gene calls are TRBV10-3 and TRBJ2-2; 11 nucleotides agree with TRBD2. V lost 10 bases and J lost 1; bases outside the gene matches: 11. The CDR3 is made up of 17 amino acids. Germline V gene sequence: CDR1 ENHRY, CDR2 SYGVKD.

This chain uses TRBV7-2 with TRBJ2-7, with D possibly TRBD2 on 5 matching bases. This CDR3 region has 14 residues. V lost 4 bases to trimming and J lost 2 bases, with 12 bases between them. Germline V lookup: CDR1 SGHTA, CDR2 FQGNSA. The CDR3 coding sequence is TGTGCCAGCAGCTCCCGGGAACCCACCTACGAGCAGTACTTC. Amino acid sequence: CASSSREPTYEQYF.

The chain uses TRBV6-1 and TRBJ2-5; a possible D gene is TRBD2 (6 bases). The CDR3 sequence is 15 residues long. Germline CDR1 MNHNS, CDR2 SASEGT. Trimming removed 4 bases from V and 2 bases from J, with 14 bases in between. CDR3 bases: TGTGCCAGCAGTGGCAACGCTGGGGGGCAAGAGACCCAGTACTTC. This codes for CASSGNAGGQETQYF.

This clone has a single count. The V gene is TRBV27, the J gene TRBJ2-2, with unresolved D. The CDR3 consists of 12 residues. Trimming pared 5 bases from V and 6 bases from J, leaving 7 bases between. Germline CDR1 MNHEY, CDR2 SMNVEV (reference sequence). In DNA, the CDR3 is TGTGCCAGCAGTGGCAGGTCCGGGGAGCTGTTTTTT. This encodes CASSGRSGELFF.

The rearrangement links TRBV30 to TRBJ1-5; 11 nucleotides match TRBD1. This CDR3 contains 18 residues. The germline V gene encodes CDR1 GTSNPN and CDR2 SVGIG (reference sequence). V was pared by 3 bases and J by 0 bases, with 10 bases of the junction left unmatched. The CDR3 sequence: CAWRPPGQGGNSNQPQHF. The CDR3 coding sequence is TGTGCCTGGAGGCCCCCGGGACAGGGGGGGAATAGCAATCAGCCCCAGCATTTT.

The gene calls are TRBV5-4 and TRBJ2-7, with D tentatively TRBD2 (6 bases). Trimming shortened V by 4 bases and J by 1 base, and 15 bases separated the two germline ends. Germline lookup yields CDR1 SGHNT and CDR2 YYREEE (reference sequence). The CDR3 is 15 residues long. CDR3 residues: CASSQDGGISYEQYF. For the CDR3, the DNA is TGTGCCAGCAGCCAGGACGGGGGTATTTCCTACGAGCAGTACTTC. Full variable domain (missing parts from reference TRBV5-4 and TRBJ2-7): ETGVTQSPTHLIKTRGQQVTLRCSSQSGHNTVSWYQQALGQGPQFIFQYYREEENGRGNFPPRFSGLQFPNYSSELNVNALELDDSALYLCASSQDGGISYEQYFGPGTRLTVT.

V and J are TRBV12-5 and TRBJ2-7; 7 bases are a match to TRBD2. The CDR3 contains 16 residues. CDR1 and CDR2 (germline): LGHNT, FRNRAP. Germline trimming cut 1 base from V and 9 bases from J; bases unmatched to any gene: 15. CDR3 sequence (DNA): TGTGCTAGTGGTTTGGCGGGTCCTAGCGGCACCCCGCGGCAGTACTTC. Its translation is CASGLAGPSGTPRQYF.

This clone was recorded only once. The chain joins TRBV18 to TRBJ2-2; D may be TRBD2 (6 bases). There are 17 residues in the CDR3. Germline V lookup: CDR1 KGHSH, CDR2 LQKENI. V lost 3 bases and J 0 bases, leaving 14 bases between the germline ends. The chain's CDR3 is CASSPSGVLANTGELFF. The CDR3 DNA sequence: TGTGCCAGCTCACCCTCGGGGGTGCTCGCGAACACCGGGGAGCTGTTTTTT.

The chain couples TRBV7-9 to TRBJ1-2; TRBD1 agrees at 7 bases. V dropped 5 bases and J dropped 8; count of bases not matched to a gene: 8. This CDR3 is built from 13 residues. Germline CDR1 and CDR2: SEHNR and FQNEAQ (reference sequence). The CDR3 region is CASSTTGVKGYTF. Here the CDR3 DNA reads TGTGCCAGCAGCACCACAGGGGTTAAGGGCTACACCTTC.